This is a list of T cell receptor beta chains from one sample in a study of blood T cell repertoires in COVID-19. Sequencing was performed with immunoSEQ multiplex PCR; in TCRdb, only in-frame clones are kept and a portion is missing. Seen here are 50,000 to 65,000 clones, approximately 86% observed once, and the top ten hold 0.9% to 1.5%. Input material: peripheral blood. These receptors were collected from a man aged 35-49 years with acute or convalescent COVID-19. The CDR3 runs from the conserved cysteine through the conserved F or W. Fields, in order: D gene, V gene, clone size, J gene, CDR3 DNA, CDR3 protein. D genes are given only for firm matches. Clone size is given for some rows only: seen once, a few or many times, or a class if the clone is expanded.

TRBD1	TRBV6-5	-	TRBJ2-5	TGTGCCAGCAGTACTAACGGACAGGGGTGGGAGACCCAGTACTTC	CASSTNGQGWETQYF
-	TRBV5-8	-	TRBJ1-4	TGTGCCAGCAGCTTGGGGGAGTCGAGGACTAATGAAAAACTGTTTTTT	CASSLGESRTNEKLFF
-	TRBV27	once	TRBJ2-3	TGTGCCAGCAGTTTAGACGGGATCACAGATACGCAGTATTTT	CASSLDGITDTQYF
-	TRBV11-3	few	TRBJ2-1	TGTGCCAGCAGCACCTCCCGGGCAGGGATTCACAATGAGCAGTTCTTC	CASSTSRAGIHNEQFF
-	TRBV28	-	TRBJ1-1	TGTGCCAGCAGTCGAGACCTAGCGGCGACCATGAACACTGAAGCTTTCTTT	CASSRDLAATMNTEAFF
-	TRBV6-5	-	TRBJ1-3	TGTGCCACCCAGGGCGAAGGGCATCAAGGAAACACCATATATTTT	CATQGEGHQGNTIYF
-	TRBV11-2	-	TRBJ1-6	TGTGCCAGCAGCGGCCGCGGCGGGGTGAGAAATTCACCCCTCCACTTT	CASSGRGGVRNSPLHF
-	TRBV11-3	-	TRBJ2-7	TGTGCCAGCAGCTTAGACCCCACAGGGTCCGCCTACGAGCAGTACTTC	CASSLDPTGSAYEQYF
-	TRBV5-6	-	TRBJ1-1	TGTGCCAGCAGCTTGTACAGGGTGGACACTGAAGCTTTCTTT	CASSLYRVDTEAFF
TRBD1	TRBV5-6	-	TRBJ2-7	TGTGCCAGCAGCCAACCGGGACAGGGGAAGCAGTACTTC	CASSQPGQGKQYF
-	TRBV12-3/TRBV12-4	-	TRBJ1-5	TGTGCCAGCACCAGACAGGTGGGGCAGCCCCAGCATTTT	CASTRQVGQPQHF
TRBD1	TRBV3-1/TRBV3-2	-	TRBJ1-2	TGTGCCAGCAGCCAAGGGACAGGCGGCGGCTACACCTTC	CASSQGTGGGYTF
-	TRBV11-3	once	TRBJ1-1	TGTGCCAGCAGCTTAGAGGGACTGGCTGAAGCTTTCTTT	CASSLEGLAEAFF
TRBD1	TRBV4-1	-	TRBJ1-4	TGCGCCAGCAGTCAGTTCTCGGGACAGGCGAATGAAAAACTGTTTTTT	CASSQFSGQANEKLFF
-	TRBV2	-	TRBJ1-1	TGTGCCAGCAGTCCCCGACAGGCGGATGAAGCTTTCTTT	CASSPRQADEAFF
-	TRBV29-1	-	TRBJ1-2	TGCAGCGTTGGGCTCTCCCATGGCTACACCTTC	CSVGLSHGYTF
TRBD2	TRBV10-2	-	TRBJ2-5	TGCGCCAGCATGAAGCGGGGGGGCCGTGAGACCCAGTACTTC	CASMKRGGRETQYF
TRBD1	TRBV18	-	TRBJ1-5	TGTGCCAGCTCTGGGACAGGGGCTAGCAATCAGCCCCAGCATTTT	CASSGTGASNQPQHF
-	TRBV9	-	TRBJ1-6	TGTGCCAGTAGAGGGTTGGGTTCACCCCTCCACTTT	CASRGLGSPLHF
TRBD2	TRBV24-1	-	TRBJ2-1	TGTGCCACCAGTGTTCGAACAGCGGGGGACCAGAATGAGCAGTTCTTC	CATSVRTAGDQNEQFF
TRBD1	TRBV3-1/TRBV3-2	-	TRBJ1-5	TGTGCCAGCAGCCGTCAACGAACAGGGGGCCTAGATCAGCCCCAGCATTTT	CASSRQRTGGLDQPQHF
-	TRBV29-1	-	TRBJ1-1	TGCAGCGCCGGAGGCACTGAAGCTTTCTTT	CSAGGTEAFF
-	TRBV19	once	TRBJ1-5	TGTGCCAGTAGCACTCGACAGGCCAATCAGCCCCAGCATTTT	CASSTRQANQPQHF
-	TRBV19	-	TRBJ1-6	TGTGCCAGTAGTATCACAGGGCTCCGCACCTCTAATTCACCCCTCCACTTT	CASSITGLRTSNSPLHF
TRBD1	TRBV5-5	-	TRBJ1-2	TGTGCCAGCAGCGTTGACAGGGGGCTTGGCTACACCTTC	CASSVDRGLGYTF
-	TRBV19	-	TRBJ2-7	TGTGCCAGTAATAAGGGGGTCAAAACCTACGAGCAGTACTTC	CASNKGVKTYEQYF
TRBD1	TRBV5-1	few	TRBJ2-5	TGCGCCAGCAGCTTTGGACAGGCCCCTGGAGAGACCCAGTACTTC	CASSFGQAPGETQYF
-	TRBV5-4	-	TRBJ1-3	TGTGCCAGCAGCTTGGGTCAGTCGGGAAACACCATATATTTT	CASSLGQSGNTIYF
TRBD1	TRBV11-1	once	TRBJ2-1	TGTGCCAGCAACTTCGGAGAGGGGGCCAATGAGCAGTTCTTC	CASNFGEGANEQFF
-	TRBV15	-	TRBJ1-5	TGTGCCACCAGCAGGGGAGATCAGGGGCAAGGACAGCCCCAGCATTTT	CATSRGDQGQGQPQHF
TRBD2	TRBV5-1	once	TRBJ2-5	TGCGCCAGCGCCTCTAGCGGGGGGGAGACCCAGTACTTC	CASASSGGETQYF
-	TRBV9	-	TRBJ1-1	TGTGCCAGCAGCAACAGTGGGGGCGCCGTCGAAGCTTTCTTT	CASSNSGGAVEAFF
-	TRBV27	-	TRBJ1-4	TGTGCCAGCGGAGACCTAAGACAGGCGGTTGAAAAACTGTTTTTT	CASGDLRQAVEKLFF